This is a list of T cell receptor beta chains from one sample in a study of metastatic and nonmetastatic thyroid tumors. TCRdb re-processed the PCR reads through MiXCR. The sample holds approximately 82,000 clones, under 15% seen once. Specimen: tumor tissue. These receptor sequences come from a female donor with papillary thyroid cancer or a benign thyroid nodule (not recorded which). Some clones in this sample may be carry-over from other donors' samples. Each CDR3 is given with its conserved first and last residue. The D gene is left open where the match is weak. The size entry is marked missing in some rows and otherwise reads once, few, many or a size class.

>many|-|TRBV6-1|TRBJ1-1
TGTGCCAGCAGTTTAGGAGGTGGGAACACTGAAGCTTTCTTT
CASSLGGGNTEAFF
>many|-|TRBV5-1|TRBJ1-1
TGCGCCAGCAGAGTTGTCACGAACACTGAAGCTTTCTTT
CASRVVTNTEAFF
>many|-|TRBV6-1|TRBJ1-2
TGTGCCAGCAGTTGGGATGGGGGTAGAGGCTACACCTTC
CASSWDGGRGYTF
>many|-|TRBV10-2|TRBJ2-5
TGCGCCAGCAGTGATGCGATTAAGAACACCCCCGGTGGAGAGACCCAGTACTTC
CASSDAIKNTPGGETQYF
>many|-|TRBV5-6|TRBJ1-1
TGTGCCAGCAGCTTGGGTGTAAGATGGGACACTGAAGCTTTCTTT
CASSLGVRWDTEAFF
>many|-|TRBV7-9|TRBJ1-1
TGTGCCAGCAGCCCGCCGACAGGAAGGATAACTGAAGCTTTCTTT
CASSPPTGRITEAFF
>many|TRBD2|TRBV12-3/TRBV12-4|TRBJ2-7
TGTGCCAGCAGTTCCCCATTAGCGGGAGAGAGGTCCTACGAGCAGTACTTC
CASSSPLAGERSYEQYF
>many|-|TRBV19|TRBJ2-7
TGTGCCAGTAGTATCTCCGGGAGCGTGAGCGAGCAGTACTTC
CASSISGSVSEQYF
>many|-|TRBV12-3/TRBV12-4|TRBJ2-1
TGTGCCAGCAGAATAGGAGGGAGCGGCTACAATGAGCAGTTCTTC
CASRIGGSGYNEQFF
>many|TRBD1|TRBV12-3/TRBV12-4|TRBJ1-3
TGTGCCAGCAGTTTAGTCGGGGCTGGGGACAGACGGAACACCATATATTTT
CASSLVGAGDRRNTIYF
>many|TRBD2|TRBV11-2|TRBJ2-5
TGTGCCAGCAGCTTAGGAGATTCAGCGGGAGTGGGAGAGACCCAGTACTTC
CASSLGDSAGVGETQYF
>few|-|TRBV5-1|TRBJ2-5
TGCGCCAGCCGTCCGGGGGTCCAAGAGACCCAGTACTTC
CASRPGVQETQYF
>many|-|TRBV9|TRBJ1-2
TGTGCCAGCAGCGTAGTGCCATCCGGGCTCGAGGGTAGCTACACCTTC
CASSVVPSGLEGSYTF
>many|-|TRBV2|TRBJ1-1
TGTGCCTCCCCGCTGGACACTGAAGCTTTCTTT
CASPLDTEAFF
>many|-|TRBV6-1|TRBJ1-4
TGTGCCAGCAGGGGGGCCCCCATTGGGGCAACTAATGAAAAACTGTTTTTT
CASRGAPIGATNEKLFF
>many|-|TRBV19|TRBJ1-2
TGTGCCAGTAGTATAATGGGATCCTCACCCTATGGCTACACCTTC
CASSIMGSSPYGYTF
>many|-|TRBV9|TRBJ2-1
TGTGCCAGCAGCGTAGAGTGGGGCTCCTACAATGAGCAGTTCTTC
CASSVEWGSYNEQFF
>-|-|TRBV12-3/TRBV12-4|TRBJ2-1
TGTGCCAGCAGTTATTGCCCCCCGCCGTATAATGAGCAGTTCTTC
CASSYCPPPYNEQFF
>many|TRBD2|TRBV5-1|TRBJ2-3
TGCGCCAGCAGCTTGGGGGCTAGCGGGAGCACAGATACGCAGTATTTT
CASSLGASGSTDTQYF
>-|-|TRBV6-1|TRBJ1-1
TGTGCCAGCAGTGACCGGGGGGGGTACATGAACACTGAAGCTTTCTTT
CASSDRGGYMNTEAFF
>many|-|TRBV11-2|TRBJ1-2
TGTGCCAGCAGCTCGTTGACCACGACAAGGACCTATGGCTACACCTTC
CASSSLTTTRTYGYTF
>many|TRBD1|TRBV5-4|TRBJ1-6
TGTGCCAGCAGCCTCAACAGGGGATTGAATTCACCCCTCCACTTT
CASSLNRGLNSPLHF
>many|-|TRBV27|TRBJ2-6
TGTGCCAGCAGTTTCAGGGCCGGGGGTTCTGGGGCCAACGTCCTGACTTTC
CASSFRAGGSGANVLTF
>many|-|TRBV10-2|TRBJ2-7
TGCGCCAGCAGTGAGTCCCGGGGGCTAGTCTCCTACGAGCAGTACTTC
CASSESRGLVSYEQYF
>-|-|TRBV11-3|TRBJ2-7
TGTGCCAGCAGCTCTCCTCCGTGCTCCTACGAGCAGTACTTC
CASSSPPCSYEQYF
>few|-|TRBV6-5|TRBJ1-2
TGTGCCAGCAGTTCGATGGGAAGCGAGAGTGGCTACACCTTC
CASSSMGSESGYTF
>few|-|TRBV6-2/TRBV6-3|TRBJ2-7
TGTGCCAGCAGTTTAAGTGGCTACGAGCAGTACTTC
CASSLSGYEQYF
>many|TRBD1|TRBV10-1|TRBJ2-7
TGCGCCAGCAGTGATGGGACAGGGAACTCCTACGAGCAGTACTTC
CASSDGTGNSYEQYF
>many|-|TRBV11-2|TRBJ1-5
TGTGCCAGCAGCTACGCGGGGAAATATAGCAATCAGCCCCAGCATTTT
CASSYAGKYSNQPQHF
>many|-|TRBV15|TRBJ1-1
TGTGCCACCAGCAGAGACTGGACGGATTTGAACACTGAAGCTTTCTTT
CATSRDWTDLNTEAFF
>many|-|TRBV12-3/TRBV12-4|TRBJ2-5
TGTGCCAGCCGCCCGGGGGGCGGAGGAGAGACCCAGTACTTC
CASRPGGGGETQYF
>many|-|TRBV7-3|TRBJ2-7
TGTGCCAGCAGTCGTGGTGACACCTACGGGCAGTACTTC
CASSRGDTYGQYF
>many|TRBD1|TRBV24-1|TRBJ2-1
TGTGCCATCCGGGACAGTCGCTACAATGAGCAGTTCTTC
CAIRDSRYNEQFF
>many|-|TRBV4-1|TRBJ2-1
TGCGCCAGCAGCCCCTGGGACCCCGCGACAAGCTCCTACAATGAGCAGTTCTTC
CASSPWDPATSSYNEQFF
>-|TRBD2|TRBV5-1|TRBJ2-1
TGCGCCAGCAGCCATACGACTATAGCGGGATATGAGCAGTTCTTC
CASSHTTIAGYEQFF
>few|-|TRBV29-1|TRBJ2-5
TGCAGCGTCCTGGAGCTGGGGACCCAGTACTTC
CSVLELGTQYF
>many|-|TRBV6-1|TRBJ2-3
TGTGCCAGCATAGAGCGGGCCAGAGATACGCAGTATTTT
CASIERARDTQYF
>many|TRBD1|TRBV6-1|TRBJ2-7
TGTGCCAGCAGTGCCCCCGGGACAGGATACTACGAGCAGTACTTC
CASSAPGTGYYEQYF
>many|-|TRBV15|TRBJ1-6
TGTGCCACCAGCATTCAGGGGCGATATAATTCACCCCTCCACTTT
CATSIQGRYNSPLHF
>many|TRBD2|TRBV5-1|TRBJ2-1
TGCGCCAGCAGCTTCCTAGCGGGATCCTACAATGAGCAGTTCTTC
CASSFLAGSYNEQFF
>medium-sized|-|TRBV13|TRBJ1-1
TGTGCCAGCAGCTTAATGACGGGGAACACTGAAGCTTTCTTT
CASSLMTGNTEAFF
>many|TRBD1|TRBV3-1|TRBJ1-2
TGTGCCAGCAGCTCCGGACAGGGCCGTGGCTACACCTTC
CASSSGQGRGYTF
>many|TRBD1|TRBV5-1|TRBJ2-3
TGCGCCAGCAGCTTGTCGGGCAGGGGGCAAGCAGATACGCAGTATTTT
CASSLSGRGQADTQYF
>many|-|TRBV27|TRBJ1-1
TGTGCCAGCAGCAGATTTTTTCAGAACACTGAAGCTTTCTTT
CASSRFFQNTEAFF
>many|-|TRBV24-1|TRBJ2-5
TGTGCCACCAGTGATTATAGGGGGACGGACCAAGAGACCCAGTACTTC
CATSDYRGTDQETQYF